These 3 T cell receptor beta chains came from one sample sequenced in a study of graft-versus-host responses after intestinal transplantation. Profiling relied on immunoSEQ multiplex PCR, and the TCRdb table lists in-frame clones only, not all of them. The sample lists 130,000 to 150,000 clones, 80% to 95% seen once, with about 0.19% in the top ten. These receptors' targets are unknown. The sample in question was unstimulated CD4+ T cells sorted from spleen or lymph node cells, obtained before intestinal transplant. These TCRs come from a human donor who received an intestinal transplant.

The chain combines TRBV16 with TRBJ2-2, with 8 bases lining up with TRBD2. CDR3 size: 14 residues. After removal of 2 bases from V and 6 bases from J, the junction contained 2 bases not matched to a gene. Per the germline V gene, CDR1 is KGHSY and CDR2 is FQNENV. CDR3 sequence: CASSQQRGPGELFF. The CDR3 region has the DNA TGTGCCAGCAGCCAACAGCGGGGGCCCGGGGAGCTGTTTTTT. Variable domain in full (rest from reference TRBV16 and TRBJ2-2): GEEVAQTPKHLVRGEGQKAKLYCAPIKGHSYVFWYQQVLKNEFKFLISFQNENVFDETGMPKERFSAKCLPNSPCSLEIQATKLEDSAVYFCASSQQRGPGELFFGEGSRLTVL.

The J gene is TRBJ2-1, the V gene TRBV6-1; D could derive from TRBD1 or TRBD2 (5 bases each). Germline values: CDR1 MNHNS, CDR2 SASEGT. The CDR3 contains 13 residues. Trimming pared 11 bases from V and 6 bases from J, leaving 17 bases between. CDR3 region: CAAVPGPFNEQFF. The DNA of the CDR3 is TGTGCCGCTGTACCGGGACCTTTCAATGAGCAGTTCTTC.

The rearrangement links TRBV6-1 to TRBJ1-6; perhaps TRBD1 as D (5 bases). Germline CDR1 and CDR2: MNHNS and SASEGT. Trimming removed 2 bases from V and 8 bases from J, with 16 bases in between. The CDR3 length is 16 residues. CDR3 sequence reads: CASSENLSGPDSPLHF. The CDR3 DNA reads TGTGCCAGCAGTGAAAATTTGTCGGGGCCGGATTCACCCCTCCACTTT.